These 24 T cell receptor beta chains share one sample of origin, sequenced in a study of T cell clonality in common variable immunodeficiency. The assay was immunoSEQ multiplex PCR, and TCRdb's table has in-frame clones only and misses some. Recorded here are roughly 42,000 clones, none singletons. Sequencing was carried out using peripheral blood mononuclear cells. The receptors were sampled from a person between 18 and 75 years old in good health.

The table lists this clone with many counts. Read sequence stops 3 residues before the CDR3 end, and the germline J gene provides the missing end. The chain has TRBV20-1 and TRBJ2-3; 11 bases fit TRBD2. Germline CDR1 reads DFQATT; CDR2 reads SNEGSKA (reference sequence). The CDR3 is made up of 15 amino acids. The CDR3 bases that were read are TGCAGTGCTACACAACTAGCGGGAGCCTTGGAGACG. Encoded protein: CSATQLAGALET. The whole CDR3 protein reads CSATQLAGALETQYF.

This clone was found many times. Coverage ceases 3 residues before the CDR3 finishes, and the germline J gene fills in the end. The rearrangement joins TRBV9 to TRBJ2-2, with D possibly matching TRBD1 (5 bases). The CDR3 sequence is 13 residues long. Trimming cost V 2 bases and J 6 bases, with 8 bases left between them. From germline, CDR1 is SGDLS and CDR2 YYNGEE. The covered CDR3 bases are TGTGCCAGCAGCGTCAGGGTTGCCGGGGAG. Translated: CASSVRVAGE. The complete CDR3 reads CASSVRVAGELFF. Based on the CDR3 plus reference TRBV9 and TRBJ2-2, the full variable domain is DSGVTQTPKHLITATGQRVTLRCSPRSGDLSVYWYQQSLDQGLQFLIQYYNGEERAKGNILERFSAQQFPDLHSELNLSSLELGDSALYFCASSVRVAGELFFGEGSRLTVL.

This clone was seen ten or more times. With the read ending 3 residues before the CDR3 end, the germline J gene is used to fill in that end. The chain employs TRBV25-1 and TRBJ2-2, with TRBD2 matching 11 bases. Germline V CDR1 and CDR2: MGHDK, SYGVNS. Trimming cost V 5 bases and J 8 bases; bases outside gene matches: 22. This CDR3 has 20 amino acids. The sequenced part of the CDR3 DNA is TGTGCCAGCAGTAAATCGACAGGGTCGAGGCTAGCGGGAGGCTCTGGGGAG. This translates into CASSKSTGSRLAGGSGE. The CDR3 in its entirety is CASSKSTGSRLAGGSGELFF.

This clone was counted many times. The sequence runs out 3 residues before the end of the CDR3; the remainder is reconstructed from the germline J gene. The J gene is TRBJ2-1, the V gene TRBV20-1; TRBD2 aligns across 14 bases. The V gene's germline CDR1 is DFQATT and CDR2 SNEGSKA (reference sequence). This CDR3 comprises 17 residues. V shed 3 bases and J 7 bases; nucleotides not matched to a gene: 11. CDR3 bases read: TGCAGTGCTAGTGGGACTAGCGGGAGATTTTGGGGAAATGAG. Translated: CSASGTSGRFWGNE. The whole CDR3 sequence reads CSASGTSGRFWGNEQFF.

This clone was counted a few times. The CDR3 end is not reached by the read, which stops 3 residues before it; the germline J gene fills it in. The chain joins TRBV19 to TRBJ2-2; 8 bases match TRBD1. CDR1 is LNHDA and CDR2 is SQIVND in the germline V gene (reference sequence). The CDR3 is made up of 16 amino acids. The covered CDR3 bases are TGTGCCAGTAGTAGGGCCGGGACAGGCGAACGTGAAAAG. It encodes CASSRAGTGEREK. The CDR3 in its entirety is CASSRAGTGEREKLFF.

This clone was seen more than once but under ten times. Read coverage stops 3 residues before the CDR3 terminus; the germline J gene supplies the remainder. The chain employs TRBV2 and TRBJ2-7; D is perhaps TRBD1 (6 bases). The CDR3 contains 16 residues. Germline V gene data show CDR1 as SNHLY and CDR2 as FYNNEI. V lost 0 bases to trimming and J lost 3 bases, with 15 bases between them. The CDR3 loop reads CASSEAQGPSVYEQYF. CDR3 bases read: TGTGCCAGCAGTGAAGCACAGGGCCCCTCCGTCTACGAG.

Concerning this clone itself: The missing CDR3 end, 3 residues past where the read stops, is filled in from the germline J gene. The V and J genes are TRBV29-1 and TRBJ2-7, with 7 bases aligning to TRBD2. Germline values: CDR1 SQVTM, CDR2 ANQGSEA. This CDR3 has 15 amino acids. V dropped 7 bases and J dropped 5; count of bases not matched to a gene: 17. The CDR3 is CSARKGTTPGHEQYF. The part of the CDR3 DNA that was read is TGCAGCGCCCGAAAGGGGACTACTCCCGGCCACGAG.

This clone was counted at least ten times. The read finishes 3 residues shy of the CDR3 end, and the germline J gene is used to complete it. V gene TRBV30 combines with J gene TRBJ1-1; no reliable D call. Germline CDR1 reads GTSNPN; CDR2 reads SVGIG (reference sequence). With 0 bases removed from V and 7 bases from J, the gap between germline ends came to 15 bases. The CDR3 totals 14 residues. The CDR3 sequence: CAWSVHRGNGEAFF. Partial CDR3 DNA: TGTGCCTGGAGTGTACATCGGGGAAATGGTGAA. Filled out from reference TRBV30 and TRBJ1-1, the complete variable domain reads SQTIHQWPATLVQPVGSPLSLECTVEGTSNPNLYWYRQAAGRGLQLLFYSVGIGQISSEVPQNLSASRPQDRQFILSSKKLLLSDSGFYLCAWSVHRGNGEAFFGQGTRLTVV.

A note on this clone: Sequencing ends 3 residues short of the CDR3 end; the germline J gene provides the rest. This chain uses TRBV5-1 with TRBJ2-5; 11 bases line up with TRBD2. CDR3 length: 15 amino acids. V lost 2 bases to trimming and J lost 4 bases; unmatched junction nucleotides: 4. Germline CDR1 and CDR2: SGHRS and YFSETQ. CDR3 DNA (partial): TGCGCCAGCAGCTTTAGCGGGGGGGCAGGAGAGACC. It specifies CASSFSGGAGET. The full CDR3 sequence reads CASSFSGGAGETQYF.

This clone occurred many times. The CDR3 end lies 3 residues beyond the end of the read and is filled in from the germline J gene. The chain has TRBV20-1 and TRBJ2-7; no clear D gene. The V end was cut by 0 bases, the J end by 6 bases, with 15 bases between. Germline V lookup: CDR1 DFQATT, CDR2 SNEGSKA (reference sequence). This CDR3 has 14 residues. This CDR3 is CSARDPAGPPEQYF. Partial CDR3 DNA: TGCAGTGCTAGAGATCCGGCAGGCCCACCCGAG.

There are many counts of this clone. The read comes to an end 3 residues before the CDR3 does, leaving the germline J gene to fill in the end. V gene TRBV29-1 combines with J gene TRBJ2-1; 9 bases are a match to TRBD2. The germline gives CDR1 SQVTM, CDR2 ANQGSEA. CDR3 length equals 15 residues. Trimming removed 1 base from V and 5 bases from J; junction bases left unmatched: 6. This CDR3 is CSVEGGLASDNEQFF. The DNA read from the CDR3 is TGCAGCGTTGAAGGGGGACTAGCTTCCGACAATGAG.

At least ten counts were recorded for this clone. The read halts 3 residues ahead of the CDR3 end, with the missing end drawn from the germline J gene. The genes are TRBV20-1 and TRBJ1-5; 9 nucleotides line up with TRBD1. Trimming at V came to 1 base and at J to 0 bases, leaving 7 bases not matched to a gene. The CDR3 sequence is 17 residues long. Germline V lookup: CDR1 DFQATT, CDR2 SNEGSKA (reference sequence). CDR3: CSARVTGGSFSNQPQHF. The CDR3 DNA, read in part, is TGCAGTGCTAGAGTAACAGGGGGCTCTTTTAGCAATCAGCCC.

This clone was found a few times. CDR3: CASSQLGDQETQYF. CDR3 DNA, as far as it was read: TGTGCCAGCAGCCAATTAGGGGACCAAGAGACC. The chain combines TRBV4-2 with TRBJ2-5; D may be TRBD1 (5 bases). The read finishes 3 residues shy of the CDR3 end, and the germline J gene is used to complete it. This CDR3 has 14 amino acids. Between the trimmed V and J ends, which lost 2 bases and 0 bases, there was a span of 7 bases. Germline CDR1 LGHNA, CDR2 YNFKEQ.

This clone was seen ten or more times. Coverage ceases 3 residues before the CDR3 finishes, and the germline J gene fills in the end. The chain links TRBV5-6 to TRBJ1-2, with D possibly being TRBD1 (6 bases). Germline V gene sequence: CDR1 SGHDT, CDR2 YYEEEE. This CDR3 region has 15 residues. Trimming stripped 3 bases from V and 2 bases from J, with 14 bases between. The covered CDR3 bases are TGTGCCAGCAGCTCCCCCCCTACAGGGAACTATGGC. Its translation is CASSSPPTGNYG. The whole CDR3 protein is CASSSPPTGNYGYTF.

This clone was found many times. Coverage ceases 3 residues before the CDR3 finishes, and the germline J gene fills in the end. This sequence joins TRBV20-1 and TRBJ2-1; 7 bases agree with TRBD2. Germline values: CDR1 DFQATT, CDR2 SNEGSKA (reference sequence). The V gene end was trimmed by 1 base and the J gene end by 4 bases; junction bases not matched to a gene: 16. This CDR3 is 18 amino acids long. Partial CDR3 DNA: TGCAGTGCTAGAGGAGGTGGCAGGGAGGGCTATTTATACAATGAG. Its translation: CSARGGGREGYLYNE. In full, the CDR3 reads CSARGGGREGYLYNEQFF.

This clone was seen at least ten times. CDR3 sequence: CASSPSDTASYEQYF. CDR3 DNA (partial): TGTGCCAGCTCACCAAGTGACACTGCCTCCTACGAG. The rearrangement uses TRBV18 and TRBJ2-7; no firm D call. The read terminates 3 residues ahead of where the CDR3 ends, so the germline J gene completes it. CDR3 length equals 15 residues. The ends were cut back, 2 bases at V and 0 bases at J, with 11 bases in the middle. Germline V gene data show CDR1 as KGHSH and CDR2 as LQKENI.

This clone appeared many times. The read ends 3 residues before the CDR3 terminus; that terminus is restored from the germline J gene. V usage is TRBV5-1 and J usage is TRBJ2-5, with 11 positions matching TRBD1. V trimming: 4 bases; J trimming: 4 bases; junction bases outside the gene matches: 12. Germline loops: CDR1 SGHRS, CDR2 YFSETQ. CDR3 length: 17 amino acids. Partial CDR3 DNA: TGCGCCAGCAGCCTGCTTTCCGGGACAGGGGGGCGAGAGACC. It yields the protein CASSLLSGTGGRET. The entire CDR3 sequence reads CASSLLSGTGGRETQYF.

This clone was observed many times. The DNA ends 3 residues before the CDR3 does, and the rest of the CDR3 is filled in from the germline J gene. The chain carries TRBV7-8 and TRBJ2-5; TRBD2 agrees at 15 bases. The CDR3 consists of 18 residues. The germline CDR1 and CDR2 sequences are SGHVS and FQNEAQ. With 5 bases clipped from V and 2 bases from J, the junction kept 9 bases outside the gene matches. Partial CDR3 DNA: TGTGCCAGCAGCCCGCGGACTAGCGGGGGGGATTATCAAGAGACC. Encoded protein: CASSPRTSGGDYQET. The CDR3 reads in full as CASSPRTSGGDYQETQYF.

This clone was recorded many times. The read stops 3 residues short of the end of the CDR3; the missing end is completed from the germline J gene. The V gene is TRBV5-6, the J gene TRBJ2-7; tentative D call: TRBD2 (7 bases). Trimming cost V 6 bases and J 0 bases, with 13 bases left between them. This CDR3 contains 14 residues. The V gene's germline CDR1 is SGHDT and CDR2 YYEEEE. The sequenced CDR3 bases are TGTGCCAGCACAAGGGGGGGGAACTCCTACGAG. It specifies CASTRGGNSYE. The whole CDR3 protein is CASTRGGNSYEQYF. Full variable domain (missing parts from reference TRBV5-6 and TRBJ2-7): DAGVTQSPTHLIKTRGQQVTLRCSPKSGHDTVSWYQQALGQGPQFIFQYYEEEERQRGNFPDRFSGHQFPNYSSELNVNALLLGDSALYLCASTRGGNSYEQYFGPGTRLTVT.

This clone was found many times. The CDR3 end falls 3 residues outside the read, so it is completed with the germline J gene. The chain links TRBV19 to TRBJ1-1; tentatively, D is TRBD1 (6 bases). V was shortened by 3 bases and J by 5 bases, with 16 bases between the two germline ends. Per germline, CDR1 LNHDA and CDR2 SQIVND (reference sequence). CDR3 length: 15 amino acids. The CDR3 DNA, read in part, is TGTGCCAGTAGTATGTTGTCAGGGGCAGATACTGAA. Protein sequence: CASSMLSGADTE. The full CDR3 is CASSMLSGADTEAFF.

There are many counts of this clone. The missing CDR3 end, 3 residues past where the read stops, is filled in from the germline J gene. This chain uses TRBV5-1 with TRBJ1-2, with TRBD1 matching 7 bases. This CDR3 contains 14 residues. The germline V gene encodes CDR1 SGHRS and CDR2 YFSETQ. The ends lost 5 bases at V and 2 bases at J; junction bases unmatched: 6. CDR3 DNA (partial): TGCGCCAGCAGGCAGGAGGGACAGAACTATGGC. Translating gives CASRQEGQNYG. Given in full, the CDR3 is CASRQEGQNYGYTF.

The table lists this clone with many counts. The CDR3 is cut off 3 residues early in the read; its end comes from the germline J gene. The chain combines TRBV20-1 with TRBJ2-1; 9 nucleotides align to TRBD2. After removal of 6 bases from V and 4 bases from J, the junction contained 10 bases not matched to a gene. The CDR3 has 15 residues. Germline V gene sequence: CDR1 DFQATT, CDR2 SNEGSKA (reference sequence). Incomplete CDR3 DNA: TGCAGTGCATTAGCGGGGGACTCCCCTTACAATGAG. Protein product: CSALAGDSPYNE. The whole CDR3 protein reads CSALAGDSPYNEQFF.

In its sample, this clone was seen many times. The read finishes 3 residues shy of the CDR3 end, and the germline J gene is used to complete it. The chain has TRBV10-3 and TRBJ2-1; 10 bases align to TRBD1. The germline CDR1 and CDR2 sequences are ENHRY and SYGVKD. This CDR3 contains 15 residues. The J segment lost 0 bases and the V segment lost 4 bases, leaving 0 bases of the junction unmatched. CDR3 region: CAISGTGGSYNEQFF. Incomplete CDR3 DNA: TGTGCCATCAGTGGGACAGGGGGCTCCTACAATGAG.

This clone came up a few times. Partial CDR3 DNA: TGTGCCAGCAGTACAGGGGGCGGTGGC. Translated, it gives CASSTGGGG. The whole CDR3 sequence reads CASSTGGGGYTF. The rearrangement links TRBV25-1 to TRBJ1-2, with TRBD1 matching over 9 bases. Coverage ceases 3 residues before the CDR3 finishes, and the germline J gene fills in the end. CDR3 length: 12 residues. V lost 5 bases to trimming and J lost 7 bases; unmatched junction nucleotides: 2. Germline V lookup: CDR1 MGHDK, CDR2 SYGVNS.